What follows are 9 T cell receptor beta chains derived from one specimen sequenced in a study of CD8 T cells in ankylosing spondylitis. MiXCR was run by TCRdb on the 5' RACE reads, yielding one entry per CDR3 protein. The sample has just over 300,000 distinct CDR3 sequences, less than 25% seen once; the top ten hold about 4%. The source material was blood, either unsorted or a sorted T cell fraction (not recorded which). These receptors were collected from a female donor with ankylosing spondylitis or in good health (not recorded which).

This clonotype was found a few times. The chain links TRBV16 to TRBJ1-6, with TRBD1 identical over 7 bases. This CDR3 is built from 16 residues. CDR1 is KGHSY, CDR2 FQNENV, per germline. Trimming at V came to 1 base and at J to 7 bases, leaving 7 bases not matched to a gene. CDR3 nucleotide sequence: TGTGCCAGCAGCCAATTTTACGGGACAGCAAATTCACCCCTCCACTTT. It yields the protein CASSQFYGTANSPLHF.

The count of this clonotype is one. The chain uses TRBV6-5 and TRBJ1-6; TRBD1 aligns across 9 bases. The CDR3 covers 19 residues. CDR1 and CDR2 (germline): MNHEY, SVGAGI. The ends lost 2 bases at V and 0 bases at J; junction bases unmatched: 8. The CDR3 loop is CASSYGVGTGNSYNSPLHF. The CDR3 nucleotides read TGTGCCAGCAGTTACGGGGTTGGGACAGGGAACTCCTATAATTCACCCCTCCACTTT.

V gene TRBV28 combines with J gene TRBJ2-2; D is possibly TRBD1 (5 bases). V shed 2 bases and J shed 4 bases, with 11 bases lying between them. This CDR3 comprises 15 residues. Germline CDR1 and CDR2: MDHEN and SYDVKM. The CDR3 DNA reads as TGTGCCAGCAGTTTAGCTCAGGGTCGCACCGGGGAGCTGTTTTTT. It specifies CASSLAQGRTGELFF.

V usage is TRBV6-2 or TRBV6-3 and J usage is TRBJ1-2, with D unclear. CDR1 and CDR2 (germline): MNHEY, SVGEGT. The CDR3 extends over 14 amino acids. V lost 7 bases and J 2 bases, leaving 14 bases between the germline ends. The CDR3 DNA reads TGTGCCAGCAATCGCGCAGGACCCAACTATGGCTACACCTTC. This codes for CASNRAGPNYGYTF.

This clonotype occurred a few times. The chain joins TRBV19 to TRBJ1-5, with 9 bases identical to TRBD1. The CDR3 has 15 residues. Germline V gene lookup returns CDR1 LNHDA and CDR2 SQIVND (reference sequence). V shed 9 bases, J shed 3 bases, and the junction held 9 bases outside the gene matches. The CDR3 protein is CASQMGTGNNQPQHF. CDR3 in DNA: TGTGCCAGCCAAATGGGGACAGGGAACAATCAGCCCCAGCATTTT.

The CDR3 nucleotides read TGTGCCAGCGAAGTTGGGGACAGAGCCATCCCCTATGGCTACACCTTC. Translation: CASEVGDRAIPYGYTF. The chain links TRBV28 to TRBJ1-2; 7 bases are a match to TRBD1. Per the germline V gene, CDR1 is MDHEN and CDR2 is SYDVKM. J lost 4 bases, V lost 8 bases, and 16 bases had no gene match. This CDR3 spans 16 amino acids.

The table lists this clonotype with a few counts. The chain uses TRBV7-9 and TRBJ1-1, with unresolved D. CDR3 length: 13 amino acids. From germline, CDR1 is SEHNR and CDR2 FQNEAQ (reference sequence). V was cut by 5 bases and J by 1 base, with 8 bases left in between. CDR3 region: CASSRNPNTEAFF. The DNA of the CDR3 is TGTGCCAGCAGCCGTAATCCGAACACTGAAGCTTTCTTT. Full variable domain (remainder filled in from reference TRBV7-9 and TRBJ1-1): DTGVSQNPRHKITKRGQNVTFRCDPISEHNRLYWYRQTLGQGPEFLTYFQNEAQLEKSRLLSDRFSAERPKGSFSTLEIQRTEQGDSAMYLCASSRNPNTEAFFGQGTRLTVV.

This clonotype appeared once. V gene TRBV20-1 combines with J gene TRBJ2-6; D is possibly TRBD2 (7 bases). The V end lost 3 bases, the J end lost 3 bases, and 12 bases lay between the germline ends. CDR1 and CDR2 from the germline V gene are DFQATT and SNEGSKA (reference sequence). The CDR3 sequence is 15 residues long. CDR3 amino acids: CSASAGAGGANVLTF. In DNA form, the CDR3 reads TGCAGTGCTAGTGCGGGGGCGGGTGGGGCCAACGTCCTGACTTTC.

This clonotype was detected ten times or more. V gene TRBV20-1 combines with J gene TRBJ2-5; D not resolved. From germline, CDR1 is DFQATT and CDR2 SNEGSKA (reference sequence). This CDR3 region has 10 residues. Trimming shortened V by 2 bases and J by 4 bases, and 2 bases separated the two germline ends. In nucleotides, the CDR3 is TGCAGTGCTAGACGAGAGACCCAGTACTTC. It is translated as CSARRETQYF.